These 25 T cell receptor beta chains share one sample of origin, sequenced in a study of Ad26.COV2.S vaccination and SARS-CoV-2 variants. Treatment noted: around 19 received Ad26.COV2.S at low or high dose, single or two shots; roughly five received placebo; per-sample allocation not given. Vaccine and placebo recipients were sampled on day 63 after the first injection. Some clones are missing from TCRdb's copy, which holds only in-frame ones; the method was immunoSEQ multiplex PCR. The sample lists a few hundred thousand clones; 83% were seen once. Source: peripheral blood, taken in a trial of Ad26.COV2.S vaccine versus placebo. The source of these receptors is a person aged 18-60 years who received the Ad26.COV2.S COVID-19 vaccine or a placebo.

This chain uses TRBV5-4 with TRBJ2-3, with unresolved D. Germline assignment: CDR1 SGHNT and CDR2 YYREEE (reference sequence). The CDR3 extends over 14 amino acids. Deletions cut 2 bases from V and 2 bases from J, with 9 bases between. As DNA, the CDR3 is TGTGCCAGCAGCTTTCCCTCAGTCACAGATACGCAGTATTTT. Protein sequence: CASSFPSVTDTQYF.

This sequence joins TRBV30 and TRBJ1-3, with D perhaps matching TRBD1 (6 bases). Per the germline V gene, CDR1 is GTSNPN and CDR2 is SVGIG (reference sequence). V lost 3 bases, J lost 4 bases, and 16 bases lay in between. The CDR3 contains 15 residues. The CDR3 coding sequence is TGTGCCTGGAGAGGTGGACAGCTAATCGGAAACACCATATATTTT. Its protein product is CAWRGGQLIGNTIYF.

The rearrangement joins TRBV9 to TRBJ2-5; D might be TRBD2 (6 bases). Trimming cost V 4 bases and J 7 bases, with 14 bases left between them. Germline CDR1 is SGDLS and CDR2 is YYNGEE. This CDR3 comprises 13 residues. CDR3 nucleotide sequence: TGTGCCAGCAGCCCCTCCTCCGGGGGGACCCAGTACTTC. Translation gives CASSPSSGGTQYF.

J is TRBJ2-3 and V is TRBV6-6; D ambiguous. Germline V gene lookup returns CDR1 MNHNY and CDR2 SVGAGI (reference sequence). The V end was cut by 4 bases, the J end by 2 bases, with 10 bases between. This CDR3 region has 14 residues. CDR3 DNA sequence: TGTGCCAGCAGTTTCCGGGCCCTCACAGATACGCAGTATTTT. As protein: CASSFRALTDTQYF.

In this sample, this clone turned up a few times. The chain has TRBV28 and TRBJ2-2; unclear D gene. The CDR3 sequence is 12 residues long. Trimming left V 2 bases short and J 2 bases short, with 0 bases between. Germline-derived CDR1 and CDR2 are MDHEN and SYDVKM. Written as DNA, the CDR3 is TGTGCCAGCAGTTTAAACACCGGGGAGCTGTTTTTT. Protein product: CASSLNTGELFF.

In its sample, this clone was seen a few times. This chain links TRBV4-1 with TRBJ1-1; TRBD1 matches 7 bases. Germline CDR1 MGHRA, CDR2 YSYEKL. This CDR3 spans 13 amino acids. The V segment lost 4 bases and the J segment 6 bases; nucleotides outside the gene matches: 5. CDR3 nucleotides: TGCGCCAGCAGCCCCAGGGGGGAAGCTGAAGCTTTCTTT. Its translation: CASSPRGEAEAFF.

The chain employs TRBV2 and TRBJ1-1; D remains ambiguous. Deletions cut 3 bases from V and 5 bases from J, with 10 bases between. This CDR3 comprises 13 residues. Germline CDR1 and CDR2: SNHLY and FYNNEI. The chain's CDR3 is CASSDRGWTEAFF. The DNA of the CDR3 is TGTGCCAGCAGTGATCGAGGGTGGACTGAAGCTTTCTTT.

In regard to this clone: At the DNA level, this CDR3 is encoded by other sequences in the same sample as well. The rearrangement uses TRBV5-1 and TRBJ2-7; D may be TRBD1 (6 bases). From germline, CDR1 is SGHRS and CDR2 YFSETQ. The V and J ends lost 4 bases and 0 bases respectively, with 11 bases between them. The length of the CDR3 is 14 residues. The CDR3 sequence is CASSLGGSSYEQYF. The CDR3 bases are TGCGCCAGCAGCCTAGGGGGAAGCTCCTACGAGCAGTACTTC.

A few counts support this clone. The CDR3 region has the DNA TGCGCCAGCAGTCAATCTAGGGTGACCACCTTC. Translated: CASSQSRVTTF. This sequence joins TRBV23-1 and TRBJ1-2; D call uncertain. TRBV23-1 is an open reading frame, and its role is uncertain. With 0 bases removed from V and 13 bases from J, the gap between germline ends came to 9 bases. This CDR3 has 11 residues.

The rearrangement links TRBV7-2 to TRBJ1-2; no clear D gene. Trimming removed 5 bases from V and 3 bases from J, with 10 bases in between. Germline-derived CDR1 and CDR2 are SGHTA and FQGNSA. This CDR3 region has 13 residues. In nucleotides, the CDR3 is TGTGCCAGCAGCCGGATGCGGGACTATGGCTACACCTTC. Its translation is CASSRMRDYGYTF.

The gene calls are TRBV7-9 and TRBJ1-6; TRBD1 aligns across 7 bases. V gave up 3 bases and J gave up 14 bases; unmatched junction bases: 13. Germline V gene sequence: CDR1 SEHNR, CDR2 FQNEAQ (reference sequence). This CDR3 comprises 15 residues. The CDR3 DNA reads TGTGCCAGCAGCTTCTCCGGGACAGCCCTCTTCACCCTCCACTTT. The encoded protein is CASSFSGTALFTLHF.

About this clone itself: This sample also contains other DNA sequences that code for the same CDR3. The chain carries TRBV30 and TRBJ1-3; 11 bases agree with TRBD1. The CDR3 consists of 13 residues. CDR1 is GTSNPN, CDR2 SVGIG, per germline (reference sequence). Germline trimming cut 2 bases from V and 7 bases from J; bases unmatched to any gene: 1. The CDR3 DNA reads TGTGCCTGGAGTAGGGACAGGGGGAACACCATATATTTT. Translation gives CAWSRDRGNTIYF. Together with reference TRBV30 and TRBJ1-3, the CDR3 gives the full variable domain: SQTIHQWPATLVQPVGSPLSLECTVEGTSNPNLYWYRQAAGRGLQLLFYSVGIGQISSEVPQNLSASRPQDRQFILSSKKLLLSDSGFYLCAWSRDRGNTIYFGEGSWLTVV.

The chain links TRBV12-3 or TRBV12-4 to TRBJ1-5; no clear D. The CDR3 length is 13 residues. Trimming took 3 bases from V and 7 from J, leaving 10 bases between them. For the CDR3, the DNA is TGTGCCAGCAGTTTGAGTGAGGGACAGCCCCAGCATTTT. Residues: CASSLSEGQPQHF.

The chain couples TRBV5-8 to TRBJ2-7, with D unclear. The V and J ends lost 7 bases and 0 bases respectively, with 8 bases between them. Germline CDR1 reads SGHTS; CDR2 reads YDEGEE. This CDR3 spans 12 amino acids. The CDR3 sequence is CASALHSYEQYF. For the CDR3, the DNA is TGTGCCAGCGCCCTGCACTCCTACGAGCAGTACTTC.

The chain links TRBV30 to TRBJ1-3; D is undetermined. CDR3 length: 11 residues. Germline CDR1 and CDR2: GTSNPN and SVGIG (reference sequence). CDR3 region: CARSSGNTIYF. As DNA, the CDR3 is TGTGCTCGGAGCTCTGGAAACACCATATATTTT.

This chain links TRBV7-8 with TRBJ2-4; D may be TRBD1 or TRBD2 (6 bases each). CDR1 SGHVS and CDR2 FQNEAQ come from the germline V gene. The CDR3 extends over 18 amino acids. Trimming left V 5 bases short and J 0 bases short, with 20 bases between. CDR3 residues: CASSIRMGGGLAKNIQYF. DNA for the CDR3: TGTGCCAGCAGCATCCGAATGGGGGGCGGCCTAGCCAAAAACATTCAGTACTTC.

V and J are TRBV4-1 and TRBJ1-3, with D perhaps TRBD1 (5 bases). The CDR3 has 16 residues. V was trimmed by 5 bases and J by 6 bases, leaving 20 bases between them. CDR1 is MGHRA, CDR2 YSYEKL, per germline. The CDR3 DNA follows: TGCGCCAGCAGCGAATTCCCAGGGCACCGCGAAAACACCATATATTTT. The encoded protein is CASSEFPGHRENTIYF.

V and J are TRBV28 and TRBJ2-7; no reliable D call. Per the germline V gene, CDR1 is MDHEN and CDR2 is SYDVKM. The germline V and J ends were trimmed by 4 bases and 7 bases, with 23 bases remaining between them. The CDR3 runs to 16 residues. CDR3 nucleotide sequence: TGTGCCAGCAGTTCCCTCCCAGGACGCCCGCCTGGGGAGCAGTACTTC. Its protein is CASSSLPGRPPGEQYF.

This sequence joins TRBV6-1 and TRBJ1-5; 7 positions match TRBD1. Germline CDR1 is MNHNS and CDR2 is SASEGT. CDR3 length: 13 amino acids. J was trimmed by 4 bases and V by 5 bases; bases with no gene match: 2. The CDR3 is CASSKQGNQPQHF. The CDR3 region has the DNA TGTGCCAGCAGTAAACAGGGGAATCAGCCCCAGCATTTT.

This clone was found a few times. This chain links TRBV3-1 (or the pseudogene TRBV3-2) with TRBJ1-4, with D uncertain. The germline CDR1 and CDR2 sequences are LGHDT and YNNKEL (reference sequence). V was cut by 3 bases and J by 8 bases, with 7 bases left in between. The CDR3 loop spans 12 amino acids. The CDR3 nucleotides read TGTGCCAGCAGCCAGATTCGCGAAAAACTGTTTTTT. This sequence encodes CASSQIREKLFF.

The V gene is TRBV27, the J gene TRBJ1-1; no definite D call. The germline V gene has CDR1 MNHEY and CDR2 SMNVEV (reference sequence). V dropped 7 bases and J dropped 1 base, with 10 bases sitting between them. There are 13 residues in the CDR3. CDR3 sequence reads: CASTGVPNTEAFF. CDR3 sequence (DNA): TGTGCCAGCACGGGTGTCCCGAACACTGAAGCTTTCTTT.

This chain joins TRBV6-5 and TRBJ2-5; TRBD1 agrees at 9 bases. The CDR3 totals 12 residues. Germline CDR1 is MNHEY and CDR2 is SVGAGI. V gave up 8 bases and J gave up 10 bases; unmatched junction bases: 8. CDR3 nucleotides: TGTGCCAGCTGGTTGGGACAGGGAAGCCAGTACTTC. Protein product: CASWLGQGSQYF.

This clone was seen only once. The J gene is TRBJ2-1, the V gene TRBV7-3; D call uncertain. Germline-derived CDR1 and CDR2 are SGHTA and FQGTGA. This CDR3 comprises 14 residues. V was cut by 1 base and J by 4 bases, with 8 bases left in between. CDR3 sequence reads: CASSLSPSYNEQFF. CDR3 nucleotides: TGTGCCAGCAGCTTAAGCCCCAGTTACAATGAGCAGTTCTTC.

The chain couples TRBV5-1 to TRBJ1-2; a possible D gene is TRBD1 (6 bases). With 5 bases removed from V and 4 bases from J, the gap between germline ends came to 12 bases. Germline loops: CDR1 SGHRS, CDR2 YFSETQ. The CDR3 is 13 amino acids. The CDR3 region has the DNA TGCGCCAGCAGTTCGGACAGTCCCTATGGCTACACCTTC. Translation: CASSSDSPYGYTF.

This clone was counted only a few times. The V gene is TRBV5-1, the J gene TRBJ2-7; 13 bases are shared with TRBD2. The V and J ends lost 4 bases and 4 bases, in that order; junction bases with no gene match: 8. Germline CDR1 is SGHRS and CDR2 is YFSETQ. This CDR3 spans 16 amino acids. The CDR3 reads CASSPRLAGGGYEQYF. CDR3 DNA sequence: TGCGCCAGCAGCCCCAGACTAGCGGGAGGAGGTTACGAGCAGTACTTC.